These 16 T cell receptor beta chains were all obtained from the same sample, sequenced in a study of blood T cell repertoires in COVID-19. The method was immunoSEQ multiplex PCR; TCRdb's version includes in-frame clones alone and lacks a portion of them. Of under 300,000 clones listed, 85% to 90% were seen once; the top ten hold about 1.6%. Sequencing was done on a sample of PBMCs or T cells enriched from blood (not recorded which). The source of these receptors is a woman aged 50 to 60 who had recovered from COVID-19.

This clone was detected only a few times. The genes are TRBV25-1 and TRBJ1-5; 7 bases are shared with TRBD1. V lost 2 bases and J lost 2; bases outside the gene matches: 0. This CDR3 has 14 residues. Per the germline V gene, CDR1 is MGHDK and CDR2 is SYGVNS. The CDR3 DNA reads as TGTGCCAGCAGTGAAACAGGGGGCAATCAGCCCCAGCATTTT. It translates to CASSETGGNQPQHF.

The genes are TRBV7-9 and TRBJ2-3; possibly TRBD2 for D (6 bases). V was trimmed by 2 bases and J by 3 bases, leaving 12 bases between them. This CDR3 contains 15 residues. Germline CDR1 and CDR2: SEHNR and FQNEAQ (reference sequence). The CDR3 nucleotides are TGTGCCAGCAGCTTAATGCGGGGCGGGACAGATACGCAGTATTTT. As protein: CASSLMRGGTDTQYF. Full variable domain (missing parts from reference TRBV7-9 and TRBJ2-3): DTGVSQNPRHKITKRGQNVTFRCDPISEHNRLYWYRQTLGQGPEFLTYFQNEAQLEKSRLLSDRFSAERPKGSFSTLEIQRTEQGDSAMYLCASSLMRGGTDTQYFGPGTRLTVL.

The chain joins TRBV5-1 to TRBJ1-1; D not resolved. Germline CDR1 reads SGHRS; CDR2 reads YFSETQ. The CDR3 is 14 residues long. V shed 0 bases and J shed 4 bases, with 10 bases lying between them. The CDR3 loop reads CASSLVPGSTEAFF. The CDR3 DNA follows: TGCGCCAGCAGCTTGGTACCGGGGTCCACTGAAGCTTTCTTT.

The rearrangement links TRBV4-1 to TRBJ1-1, with D perhaps TRBD1 (6 bases). Germline CDR1 and CDR2: MGHRA and YSYEKL. Trimming stripped 1 base from V and 6 bases from J, with 18 bases between. The CDR3 has 16 residues. The CDR3, as DNA: TGCGCCAGCAGCCAAGGGGGGGGCCGGAGGATGGCTGAAGCTTTCTTT. Translated, it gives CASSQGGGRRMAEAFF.

The chain combines TRBV5-4 with TRBJ1-2; tentative D call: TRBD1 (5 bases). Trimming stripped 7 bases from V and 8 bases from J, with 24 bases between. CDR3 length: 15 residues. The V gene's germline CDR1 is SGHNT and CDR2 YYREEE (reference sequence). The CDR3: CASLQGGAWEEGYTF. The CDR3 nucleotides are TGTGCCAGCCTCCAGGGAGGGGCGTGGGAAGAAGGCTACACCTTC.

The J gene is TRBJ1-2, the V gene TRBV9, with a tentative D call TRBD1 (6 bases). This CDR3 region has 13 residues. Germline lookup yields CDR1 SGDLS and CDR2 YYNGEE. Trimming removed 0 bases at V and 8 bases at J, with 11 bases between. The CDR3 spells CASSVAVRGGYTF. DNA of the CDR3: TGTGCCAGCAGCGTAGCAGTTAGGGGGGGCTACACCTTC.

This chain connects TRBV30 to TRBJ1-6, with a tentative D call TRBD1 (5 bases). Per germline, CDR1 GTSNPN and CDR2 SVGIG (reference sequence). This CDR3 contains 11 residues. The V gene lost 2 bases and the J gene lost 11 bases, with 7 bases spanning the gap. The CDR3 DNA follows: TGTGCCTGGAGTACGACAGCACCCCTCCACTTT. It is translated as CAWSTTAPLHF.

The CDR3 here is CASSILTASTDTQYF. CDR3 bases: TGTGCCAGTAGTATTTTGACAGCTAGCACAGATACGCAGTATTTT. This rearrangement joins TRBV19 to TRBJ2-3; possibly TRBD1 for D (5 bases). From germline, CDR1 is LNHDA and CDR2 SQIVND (reference sequence). The CDR3 covers 15 residues. V shed 3 bases and J shed 0 bases, with 10 bases lying between them.

V usage is TRBV30 and J usage is TRBJ1-1; D is unresolved. CDR1 GTSNPN and CDR2 SVGIG come from the germline V gene (reference sequence). Deletions cut 0 bases from V and 12 bases from J, with 14 bases between. The CDR3 contains 12 residues. This CDR3 reads CAWSVGPEPTFF. The CDR3 DNA reads as TGTGCCTGGAGTGTTGGGCCTGAGCCAACTTTCTTT.

This clone occurred a few times. The J gene is TRBJ1-1, the V gene TRBV6-2 or TRBV6-3; D is undetermined. CDR3 length equals 15 residues. Germline V lookup: CDR1 MNHEY, CDR2 SVGEGT. Trimming removed 6 bases at V and 4 bases at J, with 18 bases between. As DNA, the CDR3 is TGTGCCAGCAGCTCGATTTGGGCCGCGGGCACTGAAGCTTTCTTT. It codes for CASSSIWAAGTEAFF.

The J gene is TRBJ1-2, the V gene TRBV29-1; no clear D gene. The V gene's germline CDR1 is SQVTM and CDR2 ANQGSEA. The CDR3 is 12 residues long. Between the trimmed V and J ends, which lost 3 bases and 7 bases, there was a span of 12 bases. The CDR3 region has the DNA TGCAGCGTTGATATCCAGGTTTCTGGCTACACCTTC. Its translation is CSVDIQVSGYTF.

This chain uses TRBV28 with TRBJ1-5; weak D call: TRBD1 (6 bases). The CDR3 is 15 residues long. V dropped 6 bases and J dropped 3 bases, with 15 bases sitting between them. Germline loops: CDR1 MDHEN, CDR2 SYDVKM. CDR3 amino acids: CASSSITGFNQPQHF. The CDR3 nucleotides read TGTGCCAGCAGCAGCATAACAGGGTTCAATCAGCCCCAGCATTTT.

The gene calls are TRBV10-3 and TRBJ1-2; D may be TRBD1 (5 bases). Trimming cost V 4 bases and J 4 bases, with 10 bases left between them. The CDR3 has 13 amino acids. Germline V gene sequence: CDR1 ENHRY, CDR2 SYGVKD. The CDR3 DNA sequence: TGTGCCATCAGTGTGGCAGGGATCTATGGCTACACCTTC. As protein: CAISVAGIYGYTF.

This rearrangement joins TRBV19 to TRBJ2-1, with D maybe TRBD1 (6 bases). The germline V gene encodes CDR1 LNHDA and CDR2 SQIVND (reference sequence). The CDR3 spans 14 residues. V lost 5 bases and J 12 bases, leaving 20 bases between the germline ends. The DNA of the CDR3 is TGTGCCAGTAGTGTAAACAGGGAGTCAATAGGGCAGTTCTTC. Its translation: CASSVNRESIGQFF.

This rearrangement joins TRBV6-5 to TRBJ2-7; D is unresolved. Trimming stripped 7 bases from V and 1 base from J, with 14 bases between. The CDR3 is made up of 14 amino acids. Germline CDR1 is MNHEY and CDR2 is SVGAGI. The CDR3 loop reads CASTPNSWSYEQYF. CDR3 DNA sequence: TGTGCCAGCACCCCCAACAGCTGGTCCTACGAGCAGTACTTC.

The CDR3 reads CASSPNRELNYGYTF. In DNA, the CDR3 is TGTGCCAGCTCACCAAACAGGGAGCTTAACTATGGCTACACCTTC. This chain uses TRBV18 with TRBJ1-2; tentatively, D is TRBD1 (6 bases). The CDR3 runs 15 residues. V lost 2 bases and J 1 base, leaving 11 bases between the germline ends. Germline CDR1 KGHSH, CDR2 LQKENI.